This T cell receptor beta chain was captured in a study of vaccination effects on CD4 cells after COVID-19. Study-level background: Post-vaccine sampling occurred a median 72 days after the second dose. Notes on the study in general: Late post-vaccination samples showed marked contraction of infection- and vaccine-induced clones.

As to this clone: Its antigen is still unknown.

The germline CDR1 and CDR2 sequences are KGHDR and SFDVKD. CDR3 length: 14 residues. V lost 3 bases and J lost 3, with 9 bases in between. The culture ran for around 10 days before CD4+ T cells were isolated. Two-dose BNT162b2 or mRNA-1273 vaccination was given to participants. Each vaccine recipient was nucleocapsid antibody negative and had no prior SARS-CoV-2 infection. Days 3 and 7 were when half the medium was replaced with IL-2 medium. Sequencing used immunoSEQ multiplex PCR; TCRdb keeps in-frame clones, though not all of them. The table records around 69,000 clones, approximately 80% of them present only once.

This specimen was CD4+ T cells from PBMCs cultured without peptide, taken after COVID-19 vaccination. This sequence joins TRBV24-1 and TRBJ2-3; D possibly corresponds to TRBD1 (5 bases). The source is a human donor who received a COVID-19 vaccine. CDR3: CATSDRKGTDTQYF. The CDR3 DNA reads TGTGCCACCAGTGATAGAAAGGGGACAGATACGCAGTATTTT.